The 32 T cell receptor beta chains below were found in one sample sequenced in a study of T-cell reconstitution after alpha-beta-depleted transplantation in children. A TCRbeta library incorporating unique molecular identifiers was prepared. One entry per CDR3 protein results from TCRdb running MiXCR on the PCR reads. The sample lists about 980,000 distinct CDR3 sequences; roughly 29% were seen once. Specimen: PBMCs, mostly from graft donor cells, collected 360 days after TCRalphabeta/CD19-depleted stem cell transplant. The receptors were gathered from a boy under two years old who had a stem cell transplant for SCID, so the T cells may come from the graft donor.

This sequence joins TRBV3-1 and TRBJ2-7; D call uncertain. The CDR3 totals 16 residues. The germline gives CDR1 LGHDT, CDR2 YNNKEL (reference sequence). The V and J ends lost 0 bases and 2 bases respectively, with 14 bases between them. CDR3 in amino acids: CASSQDVASFPYEQYF. The CDR3 DNA follows: TGTGCCAGCAGCCAAGATGTGGCCTCCTTCCCCTACGAGCAGTACTTC.

The chain is built from TRBV10-3 and TRBJ2-7; D may be TRBD1 or TRBD2 (5 bases each). Germline V gene data show CDR1 as ENHRY and CDR2 as SYGVKD. The CDR3 runs 13 residues. Trimming cost V 0 bases and J 3 bases, with 6 bases left between them. The DNA for the CDR3 is TGTGCCATCAGTGAGTCGAGGGGCTACGAGCAGTACTTC. This codes for CAISESRGYEQYF.

The chain has TRBV5-5 and TRBJ1-5; D possibly corresponds to TRBD1 (6 bases). Per the germline V gene, CDR1 is SGHKS and CDR2 is YYEKEE (reference sequence). This CDR3 has 15 amino acids. Trimming cost V 5 bases and J 3 bases, with 15 bases left between them. Written as DNA, the CDR3 is TGTGCCAGCAGTTATTCGGGACAACCCAATCAGCCCCAGCATTTT. It translates to CASSYSGQPNQPQHF. Full variable domain (outside the CDR3, taken from reference TRBV5-5 and TRBJ1-5): DAGVTQSPTHLIKTRGQQVTLRCSPISGHKSVSWYQQVLGQGPQFIFQYYEKEERGRGNFPDRFSARQFPNYSSELNVNALLLGDSALYLCASSYSGQPNQPQHFGDGTRLSIL.

The chain links TRBV6-5 to TRBJ1-1, with D tentatively TRBD1 (6 bases). In germline, CDR1 is MNHEY, CDR2 SVGAGI. The germline V and J ends were trimmed by 6 bases and 0 bases, with 14 bases remaining between them. The CDR3 sequence is 15 residues long. The DNA for the CDR3 is TGTGCCAGCAGATACCGGACAGCCTTGAACACTGAAGCTTTCTTT. Protein sequence: CASRYRTALNTEAFF.

Written as DNA, the CDR3 is TGTGCCAGCAGTTACTCAAGGCAGGCGCTTTACAATGAGCAGTTCTTC. It specifies CASSYSRQALYNEQFF. The chain uses TRBV6-5 and TRBJ2-1; no definite D call. There are 16 residues in the CDR3. The V and J ends lost 0 bases and 4 bases respectively, with 13 bases between them. Per germline, CDR1 MNHEY and CDR2 SVGAGI.

This sequence joins TRBV29-1 and TRBJ1-2; D is perhaps TRBD1 (6 bases). The ends were cut back, 4 bases at V and 3 bases at J, with 6 bases in the middle. The CDR3 totals 11 residues. Looked up from germline, CDR1 is SQVTM and CDR2 is ANQGSEA. This CDR3 is CSVAGDYGYTF. As DNA, the CDR3 is TGCAGCGTTGCAGGGGACTATGGCTACACCTTC.

This clonotype turned up a few times. J is TRBJ2-5 and V is TRBV7-9; D may correspond to TRBD1 or TRBD2 (6 bases each). CDR3 length: 15 residues. V was trimmed by 5 bases and J by 2 bases, leaving 15 bases between them. The germline gives CDR1 SEHNR, CDR2 FQNEAQ (reference sequence). CDR3: CASSATGALQETQYF. The CDR3 region has the DNA TGTGCCAGCAGCGCAACGGGGGCCTTACAAGAGACCCAGTACTTC.

V is TRBV10-3 and J is TRBJ2-5; D might be TRBD2 (6 bases). Trimming took off 6 bases at V and 5 bases at J, with 13 bases between the two ends. The CDR3 loop spans 13 amino acids. Germline CDR1 reads ENHRY; CDR2 reads SYGVKD. As DNA, the CDR3 is TGTGCCATCAGGACCCCGGGGAGGGAGACCCAGTACTTC. It is translated as CAIRTPGRETQYF.

This clonotype was counted only a few times. V gene TRBV6-5 combines with J gene TRBJ2-2; TRBD1 aligns across 7 bases. Germline assignment: CDR1 MNHEY and CDR2 SVGAGI. With 4 bases clipped from V and 0 bases from J, the junction kept 5 bases outside the gene matches. This CDR3 is 16 amino acids long. The CDR3 loop is CASSSTGTANTGELFF. In DNA, the CDR3 is TGTGCCAGCAGTTCGACCGGGACAGCGAACACCGGGGAGCTGTTTTTT.

This chain connects TRBV20-1 to TRBJ2-1; TRBD1 agrees at 7 bases. This CDR3 region has 12 residues. Germline V CDR1 and CDR2: DFQATT, SNEGSKA (reference sequence). The CDR3 sequence is CKGASRDNEQFF. The DNA for the CDR3 is TGCAAGGGGGCTAGCAGGGACAATGAGCAGTTCTTC.

This clonotype was counted a single time. The chain links TRBV20-1 to TRBJ2-7; D gene uncertain. Trimming cost V 3 bases and J 3 bases, with 15 bases left between them. There are 14 residues in the CDR3. Germline CDR1 DFQATT, CDR2 SNEGSKA (reference sequence). The CDR3 sequence is CSASWARTHYEQYF. CDR3 DNA sequence: TGCAGTGCTAGCTGGGCCCGAACTCACTACGAGCAGTACTTC.

This clonotype was seen only a few times. The chain is built from TRBV13 and TRBJ1-1, with D perhaps TRBD1 (5 bases). The CDR3 length is 12 residues. The V gene's germline CDR1 is PRHDT and CDR2 FYEKMQ (reference sequence). V shed 3 bases and J shed 8 bases, with 10 bases lying between them. The CDR3 loop reads CASSFRQLEAFF. CDR3 coding DNA: TGTGCCAGCAGCTTTCGACAGCTAGAAGCTTTCTTT.

The V gene is TRBV6-5, the J gene TRBJ2-7, with D possibly TRBD1 on 6 matching bases. This CDR3 has 17 amino acids. Looked up from germline, CDR1 is MNHEY and CDR2 is SVGAGI. Trimming took 0 bases from V and 2 from J, leaving 17 bases between them. CDR3 in amino acids: CASSYSSNYRATYEQYF. For the CDR3, the DNA is TGTGCCAGCAGTTACTCGTCTAATTACAGGGCTACCTACGAGCAGTACTTC.

The chain links TRBV13 to TRBJ1-1; TRBD1 matches 8 bases. Germline V gives CDR1 PRHDT, CDR2 FYEKMQ (reference sequence). This CDR3 is built from 16 residues. The V and J ends lost 4 bases and 1 base, in that order; junction bases with no gene match: 8. CDR3 sequence: CASSSTQGARNTEAFF. For the CDR3, the DNA is TGTGCCAGCAGCTCGACCCAGGGGGCGAGGAACACTGAAGCTTTCTTT.

This clonotype was counted only a few times. The chain links TRBV7-8 to TRBJ2-7, with D perhaps matching TRBD1 (5 bases). This CDR3 spans 15 amino acids. V dropped 5 bases and J dropped 3 bases, with 17 bases sitting between them. Looked up from germline, CDR1 is SGHVS and CDR2 is FQNEAQ. CDR3 sequence reads: CASSPHRMKNYEQYF. CDR3 nucleotide sequence: TGTGCCAGCAGCCCCCACAGGATGAAAAACTACGAGCAGTACTTC. The full variable domain, in which reference TRBV7-8 and TRBJ2-7 provide the parts outside the CDR3, is GAGVSQSPRYKVAKRGQDVALRCDPISGHVSLFWYQQALGQGPEFLTYFQNEAQLDKSGLPSDRFFAERPEGSVSTLKIQRTQQEDSAVYLCASSPHRMKNYEQYFGPGTRLTVT.

The CDR3 bases are TGTGCCAGCAGGGATCCAGACAGTTGGGTTAACAATGAGCAGTTCTTC. Its translation is CASRDPDSWVNNEQFF. This chain uses TRBV6-1 with TRBJ2-1; a possible D gene is TRBD1 (5 bases). Germline V gene sequence: CDR1 MNHNS, CDR2 SASEGT. V lost 6 bases to trimming and J lost 5 bases, with 20 bases between them. The CDR3 length is 16 residues.

The rearrangement links TRBV28 to TRBJ1-5; tentative D call: TRBD1 (6 bases). Trimming removed 8 bases from V and 1 base from J, with 21 bases in between. Germline loops: CDR1 MDHEN, CDR2 SYDVKM. CDR3 size: 17 residues. CDR3 sequence: CASGYKGKGGSNQPQHF. The CDR3 DNA reads as TGTGCCAGCGGTTATAAGGGTAAAGGGGGAAGCAATCAGCCCCAGCATTTT.

The genes are TRBV19 and TRBJ2-7; D might be TRBD1 (5 bases). The length of the CDR3 is 13 residues. Germline values: CDR1 LNHDA, CDR2 SQIVND (reference sequence). Trimming took off 1 base at V and 6 bases at J, with 10 bases between the two ends. The CDR3 region is CASSIVRGVEQYF. CDR3 nucleotide sequence: TGTGCCAGTAGTATAGTAAGGGGCGTCGAGCAGTACTTC.

The rearrangement links TRBV29-1 to TRBJ2-7; 10 bases map to TRBD1. J was trimmed by 4 bases and V by 3 bases; bases with no gene match: 6. The CDR3 length is 14 residues. Germline V gives CDR1 SQVTM, CDR2 ANQGSEA. CDR3 sequence reads: CSVEGRDRGYEQYF. CDR3 coding DNA: TGCAGCGTTGAGGGCCGGGACAGGGGATACGAGCAGTACTTC.

The chain joins TRBV4-1 to TRBJ1-2; D is uncertain. Germline V gene data show CDR1 as MGHRA and CDR2 as YSYEKL. This CDR3 contains 15 residues. The V end was cut by 1 base, the J end by 0 bases, with 9 bases between. CDR3 protein: CASSQAANANYGYTF. CDR3 nucleotides: TGCGCCAGCAGCCAAGCAGCCAATGCTAACTATGGCTACACCTTC.

The chain recombines TRBV2 with TRBJ2-7; D is uncertain. Trimming pared 1 base from V and 1 base from J, leaving 8 bases between. In germline, CDR1 is SNHLY, CDR2 FYNNEI. CDR3 size: 14 residues. In DNA, the CDR3 is TGTGCCAGCAGTGAAGACTTGGGGTCCTACGAGCAGTACTTC. Amino acids: CASSEDLGSYEQYF.

This clonotype was counted a few times. CDR3 bases: TGTGCCAGCAGCTTCGTGTGGGGCCTCCTCCAAGAGACCCAGTACTTC. Encoded protein: CASSFVWGLLQETQYF. V is TRBV11-2 and J is TRBJ2-5; D is perhaps TRBD1 (5 bases). This CDR3 is built from 16 residues. Germline values: CDR1 SGHAT, CDR2 FQNNGV. Deletions cut 3 bases from V and 1 base from J, with 15 bases between.

The chain joins TRBV3-1 to TRBJ2-1, with D tentatively TRBD2 (6 bases). Looked up from germline, CDR1 is LGHDT and CDR2 is YNNKEL (reference sequence). The V and J ends lost 3 bases and 2 bases respectively, with 17 bases between them. CDR3 length: 17 amino acids. The CDR3 loop reads CASSHSQRVGTYNEQFF. The CDR3, as DNA: TGTGCCAGCAGCCACTCGCAGCGGGTCGGGACCTACAATGAGCAGTTCTTC.

This clonotype occurred a few times. The chain combines TRBV18 with TRBJ2-4; weak D call: TRBD2 (6 bases). CDR1 KGHSH and CDR2 LQKENI come from the germline V gene. V was pared by 2 bases and J by 0 bases, with 8 bases between. This CDR3 is built from 15 residues. DNA for the CDR3: TGTGCCAGCTCACCAGAGGGACTAGCCAAAAACATTCAGTACTTC. Amino acid sequence: CASSPEGLAKNIQYF. The variable domain in full, completed from reference TRBV18 and TRBJ2-4, reads NAGVMQNPRHLVRRRGQEARLRCSPMKGHSHVYWYRQLPEEGLKFMVYLQKENIIDESGMPKERFSAEFPKEGPSILRIQQVVRGDSAAYFCASSPEGLAKNIQYFGAGTRLSVL.

This clonotype was picked up a small number of times. The chain links TRBV4-3 to TRBJ2-1, with D perhaps matching TRBD1 or TRBD2 (5 bases each). This CDR3 is 14 amino acids long. The V gene lost 5 bases and the J gene lost 4 bases, with 12 bases spanning the gap. Germline CDR1 LGHNA, CDR2 YSLEER. CDR3 nucleotide sequence: TGCGCCAGCAGCGAGAGGGGCCGATACAATGAGCAGTTCTTC. Protein sequence: CASSERGRYNEQFF.

This clonotype turned up a few times. The chain is built from TRBV6-1 and TRBJ2-5, with TRBD2 matching over 12 bases. CDR1 and CDR2 (germline): MNHNS, SASEGT. CDR3 length equals 17 residues. The V segment lost 6 bases and the J segment 4 bases; nucleotides outside the gene matches: 12. CDR3 sequence: CASSRRLAGEVGETQYF. The CDR3 DNA follows: TGTGCCAGCAGCCGCCGACTAGCGGGGGAGGTAGGAGAGACCCAGTACTTC.

V and J are TRBV28 and TRBJ2-5, with TRBD2 as a possible D gene (6 bases). Germline V CDR1 and CDR2: MDHEN, SYDVKM. The CDR3 is 17 residues long. V lost 5 bases and J 2 bases, leaving 21 bases between the germline ends. CDR3 DNA: TGTGCCAGCAGTCTAAATCTGGGACTCCTCTATCAAGAGACCCAGTACTTC. Translation gives CASSLNLGLLYQETQYF.

The rearrangement uses TRBV5-1 and TRBJ1-4; perhaps TRBD1 as D (6 bases). The CDR3 loop spans 14 amino acids. V was pared by 5 bases and J by 6 bases, with 14 bases between. Germline assignment: CDR1 SGHRS and CDR2 YFSETQ. The CDR3 protein is CASRPGAGDEKLFF. The CDR3, as DNA: TGCGCCAGCAGACCGGGGGCCGGGGATGAAAAACTGTTTTTT.

This clonotype was seen more than once but under ten times. Here the CDR3 reads CATSSVDQAHGEQFF. The CDR3, as DNA: TGTGCCACCAGCAGTGTAGACCAAGCCCACGGTGAGCAGTTCTTC. The chain joins TRBV15 to TRBJ2-1; no firm D call. The germline V and J ends were trimmed by 3 bases and 9 bases, with 18 bases remaining between them. This CDR3 region has 15 residues. Germline V gene sequence: CDR1 LNHNV, CDR2 YYDKDF (reference sequence).

The CDR3 loop reads CASSLGQFDEQFF. CDR3 sequence (DNA): TGTGCCAGCAGTTTAGGTCAGTTCGATGAGCAGTTCTTC. The chain uses TRBV12-3 or TRBV12-4 and TRBJ2-1; D gene uncertain. The length of the CDR3 is 13 residues. The V gene lost 1 base and the J gene lost 8 bases, with 9 bases spanning the gap.

This clonotype occurred a few times. This rearrangement joins TRBV29-1 to TRBJ2-3; 8 bases align to TRBD2. CDR1 SQVTM and CDR2 ANQGSEA come from the germline V gene. The CDR3 covers 12 residues. V was pared by 3 bases and J by 13 bases, with 9 bases of the junction left unmatched. CDR3 sequence: CSVESSGYFEYF. The CDR3 DNA sequence: TGCAGCGTTGAGTCTAGCGGGTATTTTGAGTATTTT.

CDR3 residues: CASSSPPLAGGPFEQFF. The CDR3, as DNA: TGTGCCAGCAGCTCTCCCCCTTTAGCGGGGGGGCCCTTTGAGCAGTTCTTC. The chain joins TRBV6-1 to TRBJ2-1, with 11 bases identical to TRBD2. Per the germline V gene, CDR1 is MNHNS and CDR2 is SASEGT. The V and J ends lost 6 bases and 9 bases, in that order; junction bases with no gene match: 16. This CDR3 has 17 amino acids.